Each of the 6 T cell receptor beta chains below was sequenced from the same sample in a study of T-cell memory formation after mild COVID-19. MiXCR was run by TCRdb on the 5' RACE reads, yielding one entry per CDR3 protein. Of approximately 270,000 distinct CDR3 sequences in the sample, under 20% were seen once. The sequenced sample was PBMCs or a T cell subset sorted from them (not recorded which). These receptors came from a man aged 18-30 years who had mild COVID-19 (a few samples of this study predate the infection). Cell type and time point are not known.

V is TRBV12-3 or TRBV12-4 and J is TRBJ2-7; D remains unclear. The CDR3 spans 12 residues. The V gene lost 5 bases and the J gene lost 1 base, with 6 bases spanning the gap. The CDR3 DNA reads TGTGCCAGCAGTCGACGGTCCTACGAGCAGTACTTC. Translation gives CASSRRSYEQYF.

The rearrangement joins TRBV10-2 to TRBJ2-1; D is unresolved. This CDR3 region has 13 residues. Germline V gives CDR1 WSHSY, CDR2 SAAADI. Between the trimmed V and J ends, which lost 3 bases and 5 bases, there was a span of 8 bases. Here the CDR3 DNA reads TGCGCCAGCAGTGACCCCCGCCACAATGAGCAGTTCTTC. This translates into CASSDPRHNEQFF.

The V and J genes are TRBV7-8 and TRBJ1-6; 7 bases are shared with TRBD1. In germline, CDR1 is SGHVS, CDR2 FQNEAQ. This CDR3 spans 14 amino acids. V trimming: 8 bases; J trimming: 7 bases; junction bases outside the gene matches: 8. The CDR3 DNA reads TGTGCCAGCTCGGAGGACAGGCGAAATTCACCCCTCCACTTT. As protein: CASSEDRRNSPLHF.

This clonotype has a handful of counts. V gene TRBV7-2 combines with J gene TRBJ2-2; no definite D call. This CDR3 contains 15 residues. Trimming shortened V by 6 bases and J by 4 bases, and 15 bases separated the two germline ends. Germline V lookup: CDR1 SGHTA, CDR2 FQGNSA. The CDR3 region has the DNA TGTGCCAGCAGTCTTATGTTATTGGTCACCGGGGAGCTGTTTTTT. Translated, it gives CASSLMLLVTGELFF.

This clonotype was observed a handful of times. V usage is TRBV7-2 and J usage is TRBJ2-2; D is ambiguous. V was shortened by 1 base and J by 2 bases, with 11 bases between the two germline ends. This CDR3 has 16 residues. The germline CDR1 and CDR2 sequences are SGHTA and FQGNSA. As DNA, the CDR3 is TGTGCCAGCAGCTTAGTCACCCTCTCCAACACCGGGGAGCTGTTTTTT. Its protein product is CASSLVTLSNTGELFF.

This clonotype was counted many times. The chain couples TRBV7-2 to TRBJ2-3; D is ambiguous. CDR1 SGHTA and CDR2 FQGNSA come from the germline V gene. V lost 1 base, J lost 5 bases, and 7 bases lay in between. The CDR3 is made up of 13 amino acids. The CDR3 coding sequence is TGTGCCAGCAGCTTAGGCTGGGGAGATACGCAGTATTTT. Translating gives CASSLGWGDTQYF.